The clone carrying this TCR beta chain was found a few times. Its specificity is unknown. With template switching, a universal primer site was added, and the cDNA carried unique molecular identifiers. TCRdb used MiXCR to reprocess the 5' RACE reads, holding one entry per CDR3 protein. The sample records about 900,000 distinct CDR3 sequences, 9% to 15% being singletons. This entry comes from a study of identical twins. General study findings and limits: Partly confounded zero-insertion analyses could result from invariant MAIT and iNKT cells.

Trimming cost V 1 base and J 5 bases; bases outside gene matches: 2. This CDR3 spans 13 amino acids. Germline CDR1 and CDR2: DFQATT and SNEGSKA (reference sequence). This sample was also put to use in a study of yellow fever vaccine responses in identical twins.

The V gene is TRBV20-1, the J gene TRBJ2-5; 9 bases agree with TRBD1. Sequencing was carried out using PBMCs. The sequence was obtained from a woman aged 18 to 35 in good health. The chain's CDR3 is CSARGTGVETQYF. CDR3 in DNA: TGCAGTGCTAGAGGGACAGGGGTGGAGACCCAGTACTTC.